Below, 4 T cell receptor beta chains from the same sample are listed, as sequenced in a study of T cell responses to AZD1222 COVID-19 vaccine. Clones were read by immunoSEQ multiplex PCR, and TCRdb kept only the in-frame ones, dropping some. The sample has 150,000 to 200,000 clones; 80% to 95% are singletons. The sequencing here drew on peripheral blood, taken 28 days after the second AZD1222 dose. Receptor source: an adult who received the AZD1222 COVID-19 vaccine.

The chain carries TRBV30 and TRBJ1-2, with 7 bases that match TRBD1. Trimming at V came to 0 bases and at J to 4 bases, leaving 11 bases not matched to a gene. The CDR3 consists of 16 residues. Germline lookup yields CDR1 GTSNPN and CDR2 SVGIG (reference sequence). The CDR3 DNA is TGTGCCTGGAGTGTACTCACGGTGACAGGGACCTATGGCTACACCTTC. Its translation: CAWSVLTVTGTYGYTF.

The rearrangement joins TRBV5-1 to TRBJ2-2, with a tentative D call TRBD1 (6 bases). CDR1 SGHRS and CDR2 YFSETQ come from the germline V gene. The ends were cut back, 0 bases at V and 7 bases at J, with 13 bases in the middle. This CDR3 has 15 residues. The CDR3 loop is CASSLEQGRGGELFF. The CDR3 DNA reads TGCGCCAGCAGCTTGGAGCAGGGGCGAGGCGGGGAGCTGTTTTTT.

The genes are TRBV6-4 and TRBJ2-2, with D tentatively TRBD1 (6 bases). The length of the CDR3 is 15 residues. Germline loops: CDR1 MRHNA, CDR2 SNTAGT. V was clipped by 3 bases and J by 5 bases, with 13 bases between them. CDR3 DNA sequence: TGTGCCAGCAGTGAGGGGGCGGCTTCTACCGGGGAGCTGTTTTTT. Amino acids: CASSEGAASTGELFF.

This chain connects TRBV2 to TRBJ1-5; possibly TRBD1 for D (5 bases). The V end lost 6 bases, the J end lost 0 bases, and 15 bases lay between the germline ends. Germline CDR1 reads SNHLY; CDR2 reads FYNNEI. The CDR3 is 16 residues long. The CDR3 loop reads CASRPGTALSNQPQHF. CDR3 DNA sequence: TGTGCCAGCAGGCCGGGGACTGCCCTTAGCAATCAGCCCCAGCATTTT.